This T cell receptor beta chain was recorded in a study of vaccination and CD4 T cells after COVID-19. Study overall: Spike peptides, overlapping and drawn from SARS-CoV-2, HCoV-NL63, HCoV-OC43 and HCoV-229E, were used to stimulate cells. Cultures acting as controls obtained a CEFX pool, an HIV-1 Nef pool, or no peptide.

Sequence data for DNA of cultured CD4+ T cells were generated by the Oncomine TCR Beta short-read assay. Extraction of genomic DNA was performed on cultured CD4+ T cells. TCRdb processed the PCR reads anew with MiXCR; each CDR3 protein has one entry. The sample holds approximately 3,100 distinct CDR3 sequences, approximately 49% seen once. Treatment reported: roughly 10-day PBMC culture with coronavirus spike peptide pools or control peptides (ViraFEST assay). Cell culture was performed with roughly 2 million PBMCs per well in the presence of about 10 IU/ml IL-2 and 10 ug/ml peptide pools. This clonotype was recorded a few times. The antigen is unknown. The CDR3 runs 16 residues. Trimming removed 4 bases from V and 0 bases from J, with 13 bases in between. Germline V gene data show CDR1 as LGHDT and CDR2 as YNNKEL (reference sequence).

The sequence derives from a human donor who had recovered from COVID-19. Material: CD4+ T cells from blood, cultured in vitro. This sequence joins TRBV3-1 and TRBJ1-3; D gene ambiguous. This CDR3 reads CASSLVLSASGNTIYF. CDR3 nucleotides: TGTGCCAGCAGCCTTGTTCTTAGCGCCTCTGGAAACACCATATATTTT.